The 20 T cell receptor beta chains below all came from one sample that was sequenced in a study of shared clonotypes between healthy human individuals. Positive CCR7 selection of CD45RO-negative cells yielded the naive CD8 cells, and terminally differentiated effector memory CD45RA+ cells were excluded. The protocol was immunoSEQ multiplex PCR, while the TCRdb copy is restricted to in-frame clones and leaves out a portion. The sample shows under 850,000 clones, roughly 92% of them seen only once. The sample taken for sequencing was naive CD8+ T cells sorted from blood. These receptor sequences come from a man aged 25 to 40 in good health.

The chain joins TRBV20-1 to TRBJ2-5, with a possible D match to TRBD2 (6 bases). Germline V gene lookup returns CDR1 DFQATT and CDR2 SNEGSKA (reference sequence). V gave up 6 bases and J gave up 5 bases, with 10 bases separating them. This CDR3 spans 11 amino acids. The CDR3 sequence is CSARRAETQYF. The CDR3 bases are TGCAGTGCCAGGAGGGCGGAGACCCAGTACTTC.

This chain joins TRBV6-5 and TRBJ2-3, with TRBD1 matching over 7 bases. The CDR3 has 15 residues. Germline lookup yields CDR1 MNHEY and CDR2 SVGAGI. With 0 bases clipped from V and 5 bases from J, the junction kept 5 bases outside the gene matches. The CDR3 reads CASSYSTGARDTQYF. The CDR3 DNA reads TGTGCCAGCAGTTACTCTACAGGGGCGCGAGATACGCAGTATTTT.

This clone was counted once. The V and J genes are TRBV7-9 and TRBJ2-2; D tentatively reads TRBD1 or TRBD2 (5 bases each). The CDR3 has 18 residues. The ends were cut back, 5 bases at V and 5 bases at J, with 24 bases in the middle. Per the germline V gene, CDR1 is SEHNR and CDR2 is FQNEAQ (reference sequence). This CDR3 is CASSHEGSDLMRTGELFF. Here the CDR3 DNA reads TGTGCCAGCAGCCACGAGGGGTCAGACCTAATGAGGACCGGGGAGCTGTTTTTT.

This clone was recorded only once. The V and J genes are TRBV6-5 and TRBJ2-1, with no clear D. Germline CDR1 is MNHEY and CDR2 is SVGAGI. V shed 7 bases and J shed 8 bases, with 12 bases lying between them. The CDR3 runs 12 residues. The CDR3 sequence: CASKKGLDEQFF. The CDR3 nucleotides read TGTGCCAGCAAGAAGGGTCTGGATGAGCAGTTCTTC.

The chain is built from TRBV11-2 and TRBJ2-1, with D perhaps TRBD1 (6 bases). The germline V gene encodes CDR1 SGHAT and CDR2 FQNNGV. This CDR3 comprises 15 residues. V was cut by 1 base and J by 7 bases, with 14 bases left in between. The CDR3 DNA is TGTGCCAGCAGCTTAGTGTCAGGGGCACAGAATGAGCAGTTCTTC. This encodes CASSLVSGAQNEQFF.

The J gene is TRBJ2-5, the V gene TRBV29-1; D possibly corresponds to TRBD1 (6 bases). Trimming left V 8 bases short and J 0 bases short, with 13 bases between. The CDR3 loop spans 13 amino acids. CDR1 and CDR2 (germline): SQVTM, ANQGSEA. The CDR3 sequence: CSWTAPYQETQYF. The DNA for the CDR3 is TGCAGCTGGACAGCACCGTACCAAGAGACCCAGTACTTC. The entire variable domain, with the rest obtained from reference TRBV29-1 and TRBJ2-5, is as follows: SAVISQKPSRDICQRGTSLTIQCQVDSQVTMMFWYRQQPGQSLTLIATANQGSEATYESGFVIDKFPISRPNLTFSTLTVSNMSPEDSSIYLCSWTAPYQETQYFGPGTRLLVL.

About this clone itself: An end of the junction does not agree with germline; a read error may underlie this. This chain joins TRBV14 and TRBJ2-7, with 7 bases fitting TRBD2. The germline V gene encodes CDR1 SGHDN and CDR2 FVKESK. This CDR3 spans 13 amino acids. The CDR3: CASSQVGFAGASF. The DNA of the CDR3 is TGTGCCAGCAGCCAAGTCGGCTTTGCGGGAGCTTCCTTC.

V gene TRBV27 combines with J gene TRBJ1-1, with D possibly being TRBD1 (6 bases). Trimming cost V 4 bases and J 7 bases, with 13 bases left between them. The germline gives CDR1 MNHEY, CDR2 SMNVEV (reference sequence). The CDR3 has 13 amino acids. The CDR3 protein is CASSSGQTSEAFF. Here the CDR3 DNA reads TGTGCCAGCAGTTCTGGACAGACAAGTGAAGCTTTCTTT.

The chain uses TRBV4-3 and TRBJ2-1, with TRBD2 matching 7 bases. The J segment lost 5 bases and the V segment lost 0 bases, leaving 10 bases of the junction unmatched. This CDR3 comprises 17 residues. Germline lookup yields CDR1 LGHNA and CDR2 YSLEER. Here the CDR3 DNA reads TGCGCCAGCAGCCAAGAAGAGGAGCGGGAATTACACAATGAGCAGTTCTTC. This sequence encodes CASSQEEERELHNEQFF.

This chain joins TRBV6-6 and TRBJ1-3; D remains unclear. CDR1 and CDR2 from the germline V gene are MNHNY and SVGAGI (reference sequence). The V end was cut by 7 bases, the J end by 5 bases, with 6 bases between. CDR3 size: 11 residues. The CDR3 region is CASILRNTIYF. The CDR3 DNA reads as TGTGCCAGCATCCTGAGAAACACCATATATTTT.

For the CDR3, the DNA is TGTGCCAGCAGCTTACGAGGGTTGGCTCAGCCCCAGCATTTT. Protein sequence: CASSLRGLAQPQHF. This chain links TRBV13 with TRBJ1-5; no definite D call. Trimming shortened V by 2 bases and J by 6 bases, and 11 bases separated the two germline ends. The CDR3 covers 14 residues. CDR1 and CDR2 from the germline V gene are PRHDT and FYEKMQ (reference sequence).

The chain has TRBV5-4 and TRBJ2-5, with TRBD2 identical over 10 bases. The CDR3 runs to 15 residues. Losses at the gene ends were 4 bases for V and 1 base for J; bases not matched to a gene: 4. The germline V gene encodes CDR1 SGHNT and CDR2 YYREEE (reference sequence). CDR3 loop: CASSASGRAQETQYF. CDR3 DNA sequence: TGTGCCAGCAGCGCCAGCGGGAGGGCCCAAGAGACCCAGTACTTC.

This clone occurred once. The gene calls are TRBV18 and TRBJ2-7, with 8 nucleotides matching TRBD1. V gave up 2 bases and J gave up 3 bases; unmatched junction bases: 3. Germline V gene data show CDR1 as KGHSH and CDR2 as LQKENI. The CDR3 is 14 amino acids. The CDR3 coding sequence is TGTGCCAGCTCACCAGGGACAGGAATCTACGAGCAGTACTTC. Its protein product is CASSPGTGIYEQYF.

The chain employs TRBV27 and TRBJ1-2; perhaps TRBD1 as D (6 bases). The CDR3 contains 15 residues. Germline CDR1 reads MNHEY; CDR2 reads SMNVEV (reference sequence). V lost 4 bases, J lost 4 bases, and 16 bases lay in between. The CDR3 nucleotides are TGTGCCAGCAGTTCCCTACAGGGTTTAGTCTATGGCTACACCTTC. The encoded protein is CASSSLQGLVYGYTF.

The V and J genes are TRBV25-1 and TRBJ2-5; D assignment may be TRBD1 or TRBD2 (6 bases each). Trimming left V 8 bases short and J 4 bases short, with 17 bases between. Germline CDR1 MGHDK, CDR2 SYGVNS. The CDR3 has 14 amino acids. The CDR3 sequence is CASGMGGFGETQYF. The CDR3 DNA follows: TGTGCCAGCGGGATGGGGGGCTTTGGAGAGACCCAGTACTTC.

CDR3 sequence reads: CASSDGTSGTNTQYF. CDR3 nucleotides: TGTGCCAGCAGCGACGGGACTAGCGGGACGAATACGCAGTATTTT. The chain links TRBV7-9 to TRBJ2-3, with 13 positions matching TRBD2. Trimming at V came to 5 bases and at J to 7 bases, leaving 6 bases not matched to a gene. The CDR3 sequence is 15 residues long. CDR1 and CDR2 (germline): SEHNR, FQNEAQ (reference sequence).

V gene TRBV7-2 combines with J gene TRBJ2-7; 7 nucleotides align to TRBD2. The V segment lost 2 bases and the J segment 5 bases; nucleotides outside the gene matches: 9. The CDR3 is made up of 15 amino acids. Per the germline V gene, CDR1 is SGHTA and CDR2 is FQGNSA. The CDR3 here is CASSLNGGSPNEQYF. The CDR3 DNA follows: TGTGCCAGCAGCTTAAACGGGGGGTCCCCTAACGAGCAGTACTTC.

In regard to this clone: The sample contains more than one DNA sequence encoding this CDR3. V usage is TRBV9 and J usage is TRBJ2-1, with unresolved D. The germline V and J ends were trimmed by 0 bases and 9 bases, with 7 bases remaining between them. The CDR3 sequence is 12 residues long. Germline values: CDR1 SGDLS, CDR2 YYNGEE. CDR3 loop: CASSVEGGEQFF. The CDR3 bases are TGTGCCAGCAGCGTAGAGGGTGGTGAGCAGTTCTTC.

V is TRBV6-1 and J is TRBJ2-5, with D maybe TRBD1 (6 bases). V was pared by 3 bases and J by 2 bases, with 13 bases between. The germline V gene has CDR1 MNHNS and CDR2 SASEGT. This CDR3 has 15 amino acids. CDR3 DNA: TGTGCCAGCAGTGACTATGGGACACTACAAGAGACCCAGTACTTC. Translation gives CASSDYGTLQETQYF.

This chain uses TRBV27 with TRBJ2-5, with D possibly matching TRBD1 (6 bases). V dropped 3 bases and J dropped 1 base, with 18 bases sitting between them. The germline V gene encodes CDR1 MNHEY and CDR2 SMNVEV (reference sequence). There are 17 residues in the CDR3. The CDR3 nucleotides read TGTGCCAGCAGTTTTAAGGGCGACAGGAGTTCCCAAGAGACCCAGTACTTC. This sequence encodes CASSFKGDRSSQETQYF.